The next 6 T cell receptor beta chains were all read from a single sample in a study of T-cell memory formation after mild COVID-19. TCRdb re-analysed the 5' RACE reads in MiXCR, keeping a single row per CDR3 protein. This table holds around 250,000 distinct CDR3 sequences, 15% to 20% found once. The specimen sequenced was PBMCs or a T cell subset sorted from them (not recorded which). The receptors come from a man aged 18 to 35 who had mild COVID-19 (a few samples of this study predate the infection). Cell type and time point are not known.

This clonotype was detected many times. The chain is built from TRBV6-6 and TRBJ2-7, with TRBD1 as a possible D gene (5 bases). Germline loops: CDR1 MNHNY, CDR2 SVGAGI (reference sequence). V was cut by 7 bases and J by 2 bases, with 12 bases left in between. This CDR3 is built from 13 residues. The CDR3 loop is CASMGQRPYEQYV. In nucleotides, the CDR3 is TGTGCCAGCATGGGGCAGAGACCCTACGAGCAGTACGTC.

This CDR3 reads CASSLGAGFEQYF. CDR3 nucleotides: TGTGCCAGCAGCTTAGGGGCGGGCTTCGAGCAGTACTTC. The chain joins TRBV7-8 to TRBJ2-7, with D possibly matching TRBD2 (5 bases). Germline-derived CDR1 and CDR2 are SGHVS and FQNEAQ. This CDR3 has 13 residues. V dropped 1 base and J dropped 6 bases, with 10 bases sitting between them. Based on the CDR3 plus reference TRBV7-8 and TRBJ2-7, the full variable domain is GAGVSQSPRYKVAKRGQDVALRCDPISGHVSLFWYQQALGQGPEFLTYFQNEAQLDKSGLPSDRFFAERPEGSVSTLKIQRTQQEDSAVYLCASSLGAGFEQYFGPGTRLTVT.

CDR3 sequence (DNA): TGTGCCAGCAGGCCAGGGGAGGGGACCGGGGAGCTGTTTTTT. Protein sequence: CASRPGEGTGELFF. V is TRBV12-3 or TRBV12-4 and J is TRBJ2-2; maybe TRBD2 (7 bases). Trimming pared 6 bases from V and 5 bases from J, leaving 13 bases between. CDR3 length: 14 residues.

The gene calls are TRBV7-3 and TRBJ1-1; the D gene is possibly TRBD1 (5 bases). This CDR3 is 15 amino acids long. Germline assignment: CDR1 SGHTA and CDR2 FQGTGA. Deletions cut 2 bases from V and 4 bases from J, with 14 bases between. The CDR3 is CASSLVSGTATEAFF. The CDR3 nucleotides are TGTGCCAGCAGCTTAGTCTCGGGGACGGCCACTGAAGCTTTCTTT.

This clonotype was recorded many times. The chain recombines TRBV7-8 with TRBJ2-7; the D gene is possibly TRBD2 (5 bases). Germline V CDR1 and CDR2: SGHVS, FQNEAQ. The V end lost 5 bases, the J end lost 1 base, and 9 bases lay between the germline ends. This CDR3 has 13 residues. As DNA, the CDR3 is TGTGCCAGCAGCACGAGGGTTTCCTACGAGCAGTACTTC. Translating it yields CASSTRVSYEQYF. Looking up the rest from reference TRBV7-8 and TRBJ2-7 gives the full variable domain: GAGVSQSPRYKVAKRGQDVALRCDPISGHVSLFWYQQALGQGPEFLTYFQNEAQLDKSGLPSDRFFAERPEGSVSTLKIQRTQQEDSAVYLCASSTRVSYEQYFGPGTRLTVT.

This clonotype appeared many times. The CDR3 DNA reads as TGTGCCAGCAGCACCACGACAGGGACCTATGGCTACACCTTC. Translation: CASSTTTGTYGYTF. The J gene is TRBJ1-2, the V gene TRBV7-2; 7 bases align to TRBD1. The V segment lost 5 bases and the J segment 4 bases; nucleotides outside the gene matches: 7. The germline gives CDR1 SGHTA, CDR2 FQGNSA. CDR3 length: 14 amino acids.